This T cell receptor (beta chain) derives from a study of T cells in Graves' hyperthyroidism and ophthalmopathy. PBMCs were sourced from approximately 10 ml fresh peripheral blood. This clonotype occurred once. As yet, its antigen is unknown. Amplified TCR beta CDR3 regions came from RNA transcripts. HTBI primers were employed in a first-round RT-PCR of the TCR CDR3. TCRdb passed the multiplex PCR reads through MiXCR, listing each CDR3 protein once. The profile shows approximately 330,000 distinct CDR3 sequences, 15% to 20% of them singletons. J lost 2 bases, V lost 4 bases, and 10 bases had no gene match. CDR3 length equals 17 residues. CDR1 MDHEN and CDR2 SYDVKM come from the germline V gene. Overall study results and limits: In the blood, most expanded thyroid clonotypes above 0.001 appeared as well.

The TCR was taken from a woman aged 45 to 65 with Graves' hyperthyroidism. The sequenced sample was blood. The J gene is TRBJ2-2, the V gene TRBV28; the match to TRBD2 covers 7 bases. This chain's CDR3 is CASSSSTSSGNTGELFF. The DNA for the CDR3 is TGTGCCAGCAGTTCCTCCACGTCTAGCGGAAACACCGGGGAGCTGTTTTTT.